Listed here is a single T cell receptor beta chain. The data were taken from a study of blood T cell repertoires in COVID-19. Overall study context: Collection of acute and convalescent COVID-19 samples took place in the United States, Italy and Spain. The analysed material was cDNA or gDNA that came from T cells, B-cell-depleted T cells, or PBMCs.

CDR3 length equals 15 residues. Germline V gene lookup returns CDR1 SGHVS and CDR2 FNYEAQ. V was pared by 2 bases and J by 4 bases, with 14 bases between. Authors' methods: It was from reference gene primer amplification that nucleated cell counts were estimated. Assay: immunoSEQ multiplex PCR; the TCRdb copy retains only in-frame clones and omits some. That table supplies the V and J calls and clone size; D and trimming were determined from the DNA. The repertoire includes around 21,000 clones, approximately 90% of them detected once, and around 6% sits in the top ten. The sequencing sample was made of peripheral blood. This chain connects TRBV7-6 to TRBJ1-2; possibly TRBD1 for D (6 bases). The TCR comes from a woman older than 75 with active COVID-19. CDR3 in DNA: TGTGCCAGCAGCTTATCAGTCAGGGGAGCCTATGGCTACACCTTC. This codes for CASSLSVRGAYGYTF.